Sequencing of this T cell receptor (beta chain) was carried out in a study of CD8+ T cells in alopecia areata. This clone was seen more than once but under ten times. Its antigen is undetermined. Findings of the study overall: Affected lesional scalp, above all in alopecia totalis/universalis, was more clonal than normal scalp. Many expanded lesional clones remained in scalp and blood on tofacitinib.

Treatment described: oral pan-JAK inhibitor, 5-10 mg twice daily. Samples from alopecia areata patients were lesional scalp punch biopsies and peripheral blood. Following extraction, RNA underwent reverse transcription to cDNA, which served as the sequencing template. TCRdb's copy holds only in-frame clones and misses some; the assay was immunoSEQ multiplex PCR. The data show 150,000 to 200,000 clones, approximately 50% seen once. This material consisted of CD8+ T cells sorted from blood, taken at roughly week 52, from a patient treated with tofacitinib. This TCR derives from a human donor with alopecia areata.

In nucleotides, the CDR3 is TGTGCCAGCAGTGAAGCGCAAAGAGGCCGGGCGACAGGGTCAGGAGATACGCAGTATTTT. Encoded protein: CASSEAQRGRATGSGDTQYF. V usage is TRBV6-1 and J usage is TRBJ2-3; TRBD1 matches at 7 bases. This CDR3 spans 20 amino acids. The germline V gene encodes CDR1 MNHNS and CDR2 SASEGT. Trimming removed 0 bases from V and 5 bases from J; junction bases left unmatched: 20.